One sample yielded the 32 T cell receptor beta chains listed below, sequenced in a study of cytomegalovirus exposure and HLA in healthy donors. Primers for the PCR totalled 60 Vbeta and 13 Jbeta. This table comes from immunoSEQ multiplex PCR, and its TCRdb copy is limited to in-frame clones, with some not included. The repertoire holds more than 200,000 clones, with over 80% as singletons. Sequenced input: PBMCs. The receptors come from a man aged 40-50 years in good health and CMV-seropositive.

The chain links TRBV7-3 to TRBJ2-2; tentatively, D is TRBD2 (5 bases). V lost 6 bases and J 4 bases, leaving 15 bases between the germline ends. Per the germline V gene, CDR1 is SGHTA and CDR2 is FQGTGA. This CDR3 contains 15 residues. This chain's CDR3 is CASRTGKGSTGELFF. As DNA, the CDR3 is TGTGCCAGCAGAACCGGCAAAGGGAGCACCGGGGAGCTGTTTTTT.

This clone was found once. V usage is TRBV5-8 and J usage is TRBJ2-1; TRBD1 matches at 9 bases. V was clipped by 4 bases and J by 0 bases; unmatched bases: 2. CDR3 length equals 15 residues. Germline CDR1 is SGHTS and CDR2 is YDEGEE. The CDR3 nucleotides read TGTGCCAGCAGCAACAGGGGGCACTCCTACAATGAGCAGTTCTTC. Its translation: CASSNRGHSYNEQFF.

A few counts support this clone. The chain has TRBV9 and TRBJ2-1, with 9 bases matching TRBD2. Germline CDR1 SGDLS, CDR2 YYNGEE. V lost 0 bases to trimming and J lost 7 bases; unmatched junction nucleotides: 5. The CDR3 contains 15 residues. CDR3 sequence reads: CASSVGVAGVNEQFF. The CDR3 DNA reads TGTGCCAGCAGCGTAGGGGTAGCGGGAGTAAATGAGCAGTTCTTC.

The chain uses TRBV20-1 and TRBJ1-1, with D unclear. Trimming left V 1 base short and J 11 bases short, with 11 bases between. The CDR3 totals 11 residues. The V gene's germline CDR1 is DFQATT and CDR2 SNEGSKA (reference sequence). The chain's CDR3 is CSARGGRGAFF. The CDR3 DNA reads TGCAGTGCTAGAGGTGGGCGTGGGGCTTTCTTT.

This rearrangement joins TRBV5-1 to TRBJ2-3; TRBD2 aligns across 7 bases. This CDR3 is 15 amino acids long. J gave up 3 bases and V 8 bases, and 12 bases lay outside the gene matches. CDR1 and CDR2 from the germline V gene are SGHRS and YFSETQ. CDR3 residues: CASYRAGRGTDTQYF. CDR3 coding DNA: TGCGCCAGTTATCGAGCGGGAAGGGGTACAGATACGCAGTATTTT.

The chain uses TRBV9 and TRBJ2-5; no definite D call. CDR3 length equals 15 residues. Per the germline V gene, CDR1 is SGDLS and CDR2 is YYNGEE. Trimming removed 0 bases from V and 0 bases from J, with 9 bases in between. The CDR3 loop reads CASSVGGSDQETQYF. The CDR3 DNA follows: TGTGCCAGCAGCGTAGGAGGAAGCGACCAAGAGACCCAGTACTTC.

V is TRBV6-5 and J is TRBJ2-7, with a tentative D call TRBD2 (5 bases). The CDR3 covers 14 residues. Trimming took 6 bases from V and 4 from J, leaving 16 bases between them. Germline V gene lookup returns CDR1 MNHEY and CDR2 SVGAGI. CDR3 coding DNA: TGTGCCAGCAGCCTTTACAGCGGTGAATACGAGCAGTACTTC. Protein: CASSLYSGEYEQYF.

The gene calls are TRBV13 and TRBJ1-1; 7 nucleotides line up with TRBD1. The CDR3 spans 15 residues. The V segment lost 4 bases and the J segment 6 bases; nucleotides outside the gene matches: 11. Germline V gives CDR1 PRHDT, CDR2 FYEKMQ (reference sequence). Written as DNA, the CDR3 is TGTGCCAGCAGCTGGCTTCCGGGACAGCGGTCTGAAGCTTTCTTT. This sequence encodes CASSWLPGQRSEAFF.

The CDR3 DNA sequence: TGTGCCAGCAGTACGATCGGGAATCAGCCCCAGCATTTT. It encodes CASSTIGNQPQHF. V and J are TRBV27 and TRBJ1-5; D not resolved. The germline V gene encodes CDR1 MNHEY and CDR2 SMNVEV (reference sequence). CDR3 length: 13 residues. Trimming removed 5 bases from V and 4 bases from J, with 9 bases in between.

CDR3 protein: CASTPGGAGELFF. CDR3 sequence (DNA): TGTGCCAGCACCCCCGGGGGGGCCGGGGAGCTGTTTTTT. The chain couples TRBV27 to TRBJ2-2; TRBD2 aligns across 8 bases. This CDR3 is built from 13 residues. Germline lookup yields CDR1 MNHEY and CDR2 SMNVEV (reference sequence). The V gene end was trimmed by 7 bases and the J gene end by 6 bases; junction bases not matched to a gene: 4.

The genes are TRBV15 and TRBJ2-3, with TRBD2 identical over 7 bases. The CDR3 runs to 15 residues. With 2 bases clipped from V and 4 bases from J, the junction kept 6 bases outside the gene matches. Germline lookup yields CDR1 LNHNV and CDR2 YYDKDF (reference sequence). For the CDR3, the DNA is TGTGCCACCAGCAGACTTCGGGGAGGGGCAGATACGCAGTATTTT. Protein product: CATSRLRGGADTQYF.

This chain uses TRBV7-6 with TRBJ2-5, with 11 bases fitting TRBD2. The CDR3 runs to 14 residues. Germline trimming cut 4 bases from V and 4 bases from J; bases unmatched to any gene: 2. Germline V gives CDR1 SGHVS, CDR2 FNYEAQ. The CDR3 nucleotides are TGTGCCAGCAGCTATGGACTAGCGGGAGAGACCCAGTACTTC. Translating gives CASSYGLAGETQYF.

This rearrangement joins TRBV5-1 to TRBJ2-1; TRBD2 aligns across 10 bases. The CDR3 contains 16 residues. Germline CDR1 reads SGHRS; CDR2 reads YFSETQ. Trimming at V came to 4 bases and at J to 4 bases, leaving 8 bases not matched to a gene. CDR3 DNA: TGCGCCAGCAGCCCCCCGGCTAGCGGGAGTTACAATGAGCAGTTCTTC. Residues: CASSPPASGSYNEQFF.

The chain has TRBV7-9 and TRBJ1-2; tentative D call: TRBD1 (6 bases). CDR1 is SEHNR, CDR2 FQNEAQ, per germline (reference sequence). V was shortened by 1 base and J by 4 bases, with 13 bases between the two germline ends. The CDR3 is 15 residues long. The CDR3 is CASSLGPWGPYGYTF. For the CDR3, the DNA is TGTGCCAGCAGCTTAGGTCCGTGGGGGCCCTATGGCTACACCTTC.

CDR3 in amino acids: CASSYSNWGSYEQYF. The CDR3 DNA reads TGTGCCAGCAGTTACTCGAACTGGGGCTCCTACGAGCAGTACTTC. This chain links TRBV6-5 with TRBJ2-5; D gene ambiguous. The assigned J gene may be wrong: the sequence end matches TRBJ2-7 better. Germline V gives CDR1 MNHEY, CDR2 SVGAGI. The CDR3 is 15 amino acids.

Concerning this clone: The same CDR3 can be traced to other DNA sequences in this sample. The V gene is TRBV27, the J gene TRBJ2-2; the D is unclear. Germline loops: CDR1 MNHEY, CDR2 SMNVEV (reference sequence). Trimming took off 3 bases at V and 5 bases at J, with 7 bases between the two ends. CDR3 length: 13 amino acids. CDR3 sequence (DNA): TGTGCCAGCAGTTTTCATCAGACCGGGGAGCTGTTTTTT. This codes for CASSFHQTGELFF.

V gene TRBV6-5 combines with J gene TRBJ2-7; D perhaps matches TRBD2 (5 bases). The germline CDR1 and CDR2 sequences are MNHEY and SVGAGI. V dropped 6 bases and J dropped 7 bases, with 13 bases sitting between them. This CDR3 comprises 12 residues. CDR3 loop: CASSGERREQYF. The CDR3 nucleotides read TGTGCCAGCAGCGGGGAAAGACGTGAGCAGTACTTC.

The chain recombines TRBV29-1 with TRBJ1-1, with TRBD1 matching over 10 bases. Per the germline V gene, CDR1 is SQVTM and CDR2 is ANQGSEA. The CDR3 is made up of 12 amino acids. The V gene end was trimmed by 6 bases and the J gene end by 5 bases; junction bases not matched to a gene: 3. The CDR3 DNA sequence: TGCAGCGTCGGACAGGGGGGTACTGAAGCTTTCTTT. It translates to CSVGQGGTEAFF.

As to this clone: A read error may be the cause here, since a much bigger clone is one base away. Other nucleotide sequences in the sample specify the same CDR3. The rearrangement joins TRBV5-6 to TRBJ1-2; D possibly corresponds to TRBD1 (6 bases). This CDR3 contains 14 residues. Trimming removed 5 bases from V and 7 bases from J, with 18 bases in between. Germline lookup yields CDR1 SGHDT and CDR2 YYEEEE. The CDR3, as DNA: TGTGCCAGCAGTTCACCTAAGGGGGGGGCTGGCTACACCTTC. It codes for CASSSPKGGAGYTF.

The V and J genes are TRBV30 and TRBJ1-5; 11 bases are a match to TRBD1. The V and J ends lost 5 bases and 4 bases, in that order; junction bases with no gene match: 1. The CDR3 length is 13 residues. Germline assignment: CDR1 GTSNPN and CDR2 SVGIG (reference sequence). CDR3 protein: CAWGTGGNQPQHF. The CDR3 DNA reads TGTGCCTGGGGGACAGGGGGAAATCAGCCCCAGCATTTT.

The chain combines TRBV9 with TRBJ1-2; TRBD1 might be the D (6 bases). Germline V gives CDR1 SGDLS, CDR2 YYNGEE. This CDR3 has 15 amino acids. The ends were cut back, 0 bases at V and 3 bases at J, with 12 bases in the middle. In nucleotides, the CDR3 is TGTGCCAGCAGCGTAGAGGCGGGGGCTGACTATGGCTACACCTTC. As protein: CASSVEAGADYGYTF.

V and J are TRBV7-9 and TRBJ2-5; 16 bases agree with TRBD2. Germline CDR1 is SEHNR and CDR2 is FQNEAQ (reference sequence). The J segment lost 2 bases and the V segment lost 5 bases, leaving 8 bases of the junction unmatched. There are 18 residues in the CDR3. The CDR3 loop reads CASSPGLAGGGPQETQYF. The CDR3 DNA sequence: TGTGCCAGCAGCCCGGGACTAGCGGGAGGGGGTCCACAAGAGACCCAGTACTTC.

The chain links TRBV30 to TRBJ1-5; TRBD1 is a possible D gene (6 bases). In germline, CDR1 is GTSNPN, CDR2 SVGIG (reference sequence). The ends were cut back, 1 base at V and 5 bases at J, with 9 bases in the middle. The CDR3 has 13 residues. CDR3 coding DNA: TGTGCCTGGAGTGCACAGGGAGATCAGCCCCAGCATTTT. It translates to CAWSAQGDQPQHF.

V and J are TRBV30 and TRBJ2-2, with D possibly being TRBD2 (6 bases). Germline CDR1 is GTSNPN and CDR2 is SVGIG (reference sequence). The length of the CDR3 is 15 residues. V was trimmed by 0 bases and J by 5 bases, leaving 13 bases between them. The CDR3 spells CAWSVTGSVTGELFF. The CDR3 bases are TGTGCCTGGAGTGTAACCGGGAGCGTTACCGGGGAGCTGTTTTTT.

This clone was found once. The chain has TRBV6-5 and TRBJ1-1; no clear D gene. The CDR3 totals 15 residues. V was shortened by 0 bases and J by 0 bases, with 8 bases between the two germline ends. Germline CDR1 and CDR2: MNHEY and SVGAGI. For the CDR3, the DNA is TGTGCCAGCAGTTACTCGCGGGAGGTGAACACTGAAGCTTTCTTT. Its translation is CASSYSREVNTEAFF.

This clone occurred once. The J gene is TRBJ2-7, the V gene TRBV10-3; D unclear. CDR3 length equals 14 residues. Germline V gives CDR1 ENHRY, CDR2 SYGVKD. V was pared by 4 bases and J by 0 bases, with 10 bases between. CDR3 sequence (DNA): TGTGCCATCAGTGCTGGGCCAAGCTCCTACGAGCAGTACGTC. It encodes CAISAGPSSYEQYV.

This chain links TRBV6-1 with TRBJ2-3; 8 positions agree with TRBD2. This CDR3 is 13 amino acids long. With 6 bases clipped from V and 4 bases from J, the junction kept 3 bases outside the gene matches. The germline CDR1 and CDR2 sequences are MNHNS and SASEGT. The CDR3 here is CASRGGRSDTQYF. DNA for the CDR3: TGTGCCAGCAGGGGCGGGAGGTCAGATACGCAGTATTTT.

This clone was seen a single time. The rearrangement uses TRBV7-7 and TRBJ1-1; D is undetermined. V lost 6 bases and J lost 0, with 11 bases in between. The germline V gene has CDR1 SSHAT and CDR2 FNYEAQ (reference sequence). CDR3 size: 14 residues. Here the CDR3 DNA reads TGTGCCAGCAGTCCCCTTCCAGTGAACACTGAAGCTTTCTTT. It yields the protein CASSPLPVNTEAFF.

The chain couples TRBV2 to TRBJ2-7; D perhaps matches TRBD2 (6 bases). V lost 6 bases, J lost 6 bases, and 12 bases lay in between. The CDR3 is 12 amino acids. Germline V gene data show CDR1 as SNHLY and CDR2 as FYNNEI. CDR3 nucleotides: TGTGCCAGCAGGGGGGGAGGTCGCGAGCAGTACTTC. It translates to CASRGGGREQYF.

The V gene is TRBV27, the J gene TRBJ2-4; 7 bases agree with TRBD1. CDR3 length equals 18 residues. The germline V gene encodes CDR1 MNHEY and CDR2 SMNVEV (reference sequence). V was pared by 2 bases and J by 0 bases, with 10 bases of the junction left unmatched. This CDR3 reads CASSLAGTVGLAKNIQYF. The CDR3 nucleotides are TGTGCCAGCAGTTTAGCTGGGACAGTGGGATTAGCCAAAAACATTCAGTACTTC.

V usage is TRBV11-3 and J usage is TRBJ2-1, with D perhaps matching TRBD1 (5 bases). V was cut by 0 bases and J by 10 bases, with 7 bases left in between. The CDR3 is 12 residues long. CDR1 and CDR2 from the germline V gene are SGHNT and YENEEA. The CDR3 here is CASSLDWGEQFF. The DNA for the CDR3 is TGTGCCAGCAGCTTAGATTGGGGCGAGCAGTTCTTC.

J is TRBJ1-5 and V is TRBV7-9, with D possibly TRBD1 on 5 matching bases. Trimming left V 1 base short and J 11 bases short, with 9 bases between. CDR3 length: 12 residues. Germline CDR1 and CDR2: SEHNR and FQNEAQ (reference sequence). The CDR3 loop is CASSLGGGAQHF. The CDR3 nucleotides read TGTGCCAGCAGCTTAGGAGGAGGGGCCCAGCATTTT.